The rows below give T cell receptor beta chains drawn from one sample of a study of T cell repertoires in cytomegalovirus infection. One entry per CDR3 protein, called by TCRdb with MiXCR from the reads. Seen here are 97,000 or so distinct CDR3 sequences, more than 15% observed once, and the top ten hold less than 10%. The sample was PBMCs. The receptor source for this set is a human donor in good health (CMV status not recorded). Some clones in this sample may be carry-over from other donors' samples. The CDR3 runs from the conserved cysteine through the conserved F or W. Fields, in order: CDR3 DNA, CDR3 protein, D gene, J gene, V gene, clone size, CDR3 length. D genes are given only for firm matches. A row's size may be missing; if present it is once, few, many or a size class.

cdr3_nt: TGCAGTGCGCCGGTAGAGGGTGGGAATGGCTACACCTTC
cdr3_aa: CSAPVEGGNGYTF
d_call: -
j_call: TRBJ1-2
v_call: TRBV20-1
clone_size: few
cdr3_length: 13

cdr3_nt: TGTGCCAGTAGGCTTTGGCAGGGGGATCAGCCCCAGCATTTT
cdr3_aa: CASRLWQGDQPQHF
d_call: TRBD1
j_call: TRBJ1-5
v_call: TRBV19
clone_size: -
cdr3_length: 14

cdr3_nt: TGTGCCAGCAGCTTCCGCGGTGAAAAACTGTTTTTT
cdr3_aa: CASSFRGEKLFF
d_call: -
j_call: TRBJ1-4
v_call: TRBV7-2
clone_size: many
cdr3_length: 12

cdr3_nt: TGTGCCAGCAGTTCGGGACAGCCAATTAGCTACGAGCAGTACTTC
cdr3_aa: CASSSGQPISYEQYF
d_call: TRBD1
j_call: TRBJ2-7
v_call: TRBV27
clone_size: -
cdr3_length: 15

cdr3_nt: TGTGCCAGCCGACCCACAGGGCTGGGGGGCCAATACAATGAGCAGTTCTTC
cdr3_aa: CASRPTGLGGQYNEQFF
d_call: -
j_call: TRBJ2-1
v_call: TRBV28
clone_size: few
cdr3_length: 17

cdr3_nt: TGCAGTGCCGAAACAGGGGATTGGGGCTATGGCTACACCTTC
cdr3_aa: CSAETGDWGYGYTF
d_call: TRBD1
j_call: TRBJ1-2
v_call: TRBV20-1
clone_size: -
cdr3_length: 14

cdr3_nt: TGTGCCAGCAGCCACAAGATCTCGAACACTGAAGCTTTCTTT
cdr3_aa: CASSHKISNTEAFF
d_call: -
j_call: TRBJ1-1
v_call: TRBV11-2
clone_size: many
cdr3_length: 14

cdr3_nt: TGTGCCAGCAGCCCCGGGGGGACACGCGGGGACACCATATATTTT
cdr3_aa: CASSPGGTRGDTIYF
d_call: -
j_call: TRBJ1-3
v_call: TRBV7-2
clone_size: many
cdr3_length: 15

cdr3_nt: TGCGCCAGCAGCCCCCTGGGCGGGGATGGGCCCTATGGCTACACCTTC
cdr3_aa: CASSPLGGDGPYGYTF
d_call: -
j_call: TRBJ1-2
v_call: TRBV4-1
clone_size: many
cdr3_length: 16

cdr3_nt: TGTGCCAGCAGCAATATGACAGGGCCAGTTAGCGAAAAACTGTTTTTT
cdr3_aa: CASSNMTGPVSEKLFF
d_call: TRBD1
j_call: TRBJ1-4
v_call: TRBV5-6
clone_size: few
cdr3_length: 16

cdr3_nt: TGTGCCAGCAGCTCGGATATTCCCTACGAGCAGTACTTC
cdr3_aa: CASSSDIPYEQYF
d_call: -
j_call: TRBJ2-7
v_call: TRBV7-2
clone_size: many
cdr3_length: 13

cdr3_nt: TGCAGTGCTAGAGATTATCGGAGACAGTTAGCTAACTATGGCTACACCTTC
cdr3_aa: CSARDYRRQLANYGYTF
d_call: -
j_call: TRBJ1-2
v_call: TRBV20-1
clone_size: many
cdr3_length: 17

cdr3_nt: TGCATACTAAGGGCGCCGGGACCTAAATTAGAGGAGACCCAGTACTTC
cdr3_aa: CILRAPGPKLEETQYF
d_call: -
j_call: TRBJ2-5
v_call: TRBV20-1
clone_size: few
cdr3_length: 16

cdr3_nt: TGTGCCAGCAGCCGGGGACCGTCCTCTGGGGCCAACGTCCTGACTTTC
cdr3_aa: CASSRGPSSGANVLTF
d_call: -
j_call: TRBJ2-6
v_call: TRBV12-3/TRBV12-4
clone_size: -
cdr3_length: 16

cdr3_nt: TGTGCCAGCAGTGAACCGGGACAGGCGGATGAAAAACTGTTTTTT
cdr3_aa: CASSEPGQADEKLFF
d_call: TRBD1
j_call: TRBJ1-4
v_call: TRBV28
clone_size: -
cdr3_length: 15

cdr3_nt: TGTGCCACCCAAGCGGGACCGACGGGACAGCCCCAGCATTTT
cdr3_aa: CATQAGPTGQPQHF
d_call: -
j_call: TRBJ1-5
v_call: TRBV19
clone_size: few
cdr3_length: 14

cdr3_nt: TGTGCCAGCAGCCCGACAGCCGACAATGAGCAGTTCTTC
cdr3_aa: CASSPTADNEQFF
d_call: -
j_call: TRBJ2-1
v_call: TRBV5-5
clone_size: few
cdr3_length: 13

cdr3_nt: TGTGCCAGTAGGCAAAGGCCCGCAACTAATGAAAAACTGTTTTTT
cdr3_aa: CASRQRPATNEKLFF
d_call: -
j_call: TRBJ1-4
v_call: TRBV19
clone_size: -
cdr3_length: 15

cdr3_nt: TGTGCTAGTCAGGGGGGCTCAATGAACACTGAAGCTTTCTTT
cdr3_aa: CASQGGSMNTEAFF
d_call: TRBD1
j_call: TRBJ1-1
v_call: TRBV12-5
clone_size: many
cdr3_length: 14

cdr3_nt: TGTGCCAGCAGCTTAAGACTAGCGGGGTTGCCAGATACGCAGTATTTT
cdr3_aa: CASSLRLAGLPDTQYF
d_call: TRBD2
j_call: TRBJ2-3
v_call: TRBV7-2
clone_size: many
cdr3_length: 16

cdr3_nt: TGTGCCAGCAGCTTATCGGTTAGGGGACACAAGGATAGCAATCAGCCCCAGCATTTT
cdr3_aa: CASSLSVRGHKDSNQPQHF
d_call: -
j_call: TRBJ1-5
v_call: TRBV7-8
clone_size: many
cdr3_length: 19

cdr3_nt: TGTGCCAGCAGCTTCGTACCTGAATCCGAGCAGTACTTC
cdr3_aa: CASSFVPESEQYF
d_call: -
j_call: TRBJ2-7
v_call: TRBV7-9
clone_size: few
cdr3_length: 13

cdr3_nt: TGTGCCAGCAGCTCCGGACAGGGACTTAATGAAAAACTGTTTTTT
cdr3_aa: CASSSGQGLNEKLFF
d_call: TRBD1
j_call: TRBJ1-4
v_call: TRBV28
clone_size: many
cdr3_length: 15

cdr3_nt: TGTGCCAACAGTAGCAGGCGCGTTCTCGGTGAAAAACTGTTTTTT
cdr3_aa: CANSSRRVLGEKLFF
d_call: -
j_call: TRBJ1-4
v_call: TRBV27
clone_size: -
cdr3_length: 15

cdr3_nt: TGTGCCAGCAGCTTAGCCTTGGGCGGGGTGAGGGACGAGCAGTACTTC
cdr3_aa: CASSLALGGVRDEQYF
d_call: -
j_call: TRBJ2-7
v_call: TRBV7-9
clone_size: many
cdr3_length: 16

cdr3_nt: TGTGCCAGCAGCCAAATAAAGCGCAACATGAACACTGAAGCTTTCTTT
cdr3_aa: CASSQIKRNMNTEAFF
d_call: -
j_call: TRBJ1-1
v_call: TRBV14
clone_size: few
cdr3_length: 16

cdr3_nt: TGCGCCAGCAGCCAAGATGGGAACCTGAACACTGAAGCTTTCTTT
cdr3_aa: CASSQDGNLNTEAFF
d_call: -
j_call: TRBJ1-1
v_call: TRBV4-1
clone_size: many
cdr3_length: 15

cdr3_nt: TGTGCCAGCAGCTTAACTAGCGGGGTCCCCACAGATACGCAGTATTTT
cdr3_aa: CASSLTSGVPTDTQYF
d_call: TRBD2
j_call: TRBJ2-3
v_call: TRBV7-6
clone_size: many
cdr3_length: 16

cdr3_nt: TGCGCCAGCAGCTTGGATAGACTAGCGGGGGGAAACATTCAGTACTTC
cdr3_aa: CASSLDRLAGGNIQYF
d_call: TRBD2
j_call: TRBJ2-4
v_call: TRBV5-1
clone_size: few
cdr3_length: 16